This T cell receptor (beta chain) came from a study of blood T cell dynamics during melanoma immunotherapy. Time point defined: pre-treatment baseline. The repertoire was sequenced with immunoSEQ multiplex PCR; TCRdb's copy has only in-frame clones and lacks some. The table has over 20,000 clones, roughly 86% seen once. V lost 6 bases and J 3 bases, leaving 12 bases between the germline ends. CDR1 and CDR2 (germline): LNHDA, SQIVND (reference sequence). CDR3 size: 13 residues. This TCR came from a human donor with melanoma. The chain employs TRBV19 and TRBJ2-7; D unresolved. Sample: blood, taken from a patient treated with checkpoint blockade. CDR3 nucleotides: TGTGCCAGTAGGATCAGTGGTGGCTACGAGCAGTACTTC. Translation: CASRISGGYEQYF.